This T cell receptor beta chain was captured by sequencing in a study of T cell responses to AZD1222 COVID-19 vaccine. The overall study: Doses given second, at about 4 or about 12 weeks, were pooled. Study observations and caveats: There were mostly white British donors and more females than males, and clonal diversity was possibly underestimated. Repertoire sampling occurred only after the peak T cell response. Nearly half of the spike-specific TCRs reportedly recognize variant regions that carry no mutations.

The V segment lost 3 bases and the J segment 7 bases; nucleotides outside the gene matches: 7. The CDR3 has 15 amino acids. Germline V lookup: CDR1 WNHNN, CDR2 SYGVQD (reference sequence). Profiled with immunoSEQ multiplex PCR; TCRdb holds only in-frame clones, not every one. The sample records roughly 130,000 clones, approximately 85% being singletons. This clone was seen a single time. The antigen is not known. The V gene is TRBV10-1, the J gene TRBJ2-7; 12 bases match TRBD2. The sequence derives from an adult in good health. The sample was peripheral blood, taken on day 0 of AZD1222 vaccination. CDR3 residues: CASSDRLAGAEEQYF. The CDR3 bases are TGCGCCAGCAGTGACCGACTAGCGGGAGCGGAAGAGCAGTACTTC.